This T cell receptor beta chain derives from a study of T cell responses to AZD1222 COVID-19 vaccine. The study's findings and limits: Among the donors, most were white British and more were female, and clonal diversity was possibly underestimated. Repertoire sampling occurred only after the peak T cell response. Rises in breadth and depth of Spike-specific TCRs came after two AZD1222 doses.

Only in-frame clones appear in the TCRdb table, and some are missing; sequencing was by immunoSEQ multiplex PCR. This sample carries some 170,000 clones, around 92% of them seen once, and the ten largest clones take about 1%. Worth noting for this clone: What it binds is not known.

The J segment lost 3 bases and the V segment lost 2 bases, leaving 7 bases of the junction unmatched. From germline, CDR1 is SGHDT and CDR2 YYEEEE. This CDR3 comprises 16 residues. This TCR was recovered from an adult in good health. Here the sequenced sample was peripheral blood, taken on day 0 of AZD1222 vaccination. The chain joins TRBV5-6 to TRBJ2-4; 8 bases are a match to TRBD1. Here the CDR3 reads CASSFRGLAGKNIQYF. The DNA for the CDR3 is TGTGCCAGCAGCTTCAGGGGGCTTGCAGGCAAAAACATTCAGTACTTC. Complete variable domain (other parts from reference TRBV5-6 and TRBJ2-4): DAGVTQSPTHLIKTRGQQVTLRCSPKSGHDTVSWYQQALGQGPQFIFQYYEEEERQRGNFPDRFSGHQFPNYSSELNVNALLLGDSALYLCASSFRGLAGKNIQYFGAGTRLSVL.